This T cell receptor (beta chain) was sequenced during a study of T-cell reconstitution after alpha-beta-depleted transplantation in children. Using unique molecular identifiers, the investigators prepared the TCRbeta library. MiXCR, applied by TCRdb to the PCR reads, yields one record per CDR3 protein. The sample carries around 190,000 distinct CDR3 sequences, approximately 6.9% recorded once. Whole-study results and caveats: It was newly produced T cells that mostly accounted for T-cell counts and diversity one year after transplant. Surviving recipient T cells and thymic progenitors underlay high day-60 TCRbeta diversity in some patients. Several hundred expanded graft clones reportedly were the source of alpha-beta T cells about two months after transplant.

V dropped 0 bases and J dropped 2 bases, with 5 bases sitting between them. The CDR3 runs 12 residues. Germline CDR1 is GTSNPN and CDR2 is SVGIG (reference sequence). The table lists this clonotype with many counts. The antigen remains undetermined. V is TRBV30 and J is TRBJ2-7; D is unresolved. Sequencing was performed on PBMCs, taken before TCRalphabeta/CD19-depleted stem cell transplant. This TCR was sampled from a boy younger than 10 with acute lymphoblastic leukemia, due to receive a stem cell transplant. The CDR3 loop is CAWSVGPYEQYF. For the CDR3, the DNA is TGTGCCTGGAGTGTAGGGCCCTACGAGCAGTACTTC.